This T cell receptor (beta chain) was recorded in a study of T-cell reconstitution after alpha-beta-depleted transplantation in children. Study results and limitations: Once a year had passed after transplant, T-cell counts and diversity came mostly from newly produced T cells. Where alpha-beta T cells came from about two months after transplant was reportedly several hundred expanded graft clones. Some patients' high day-60 TCRbeta diversity was attributed to recipient cells surviving conditioning.

This clonotype showed up many times. Its target is unknown. The V end lost 5 bases, the J end lost 0 bases, and 9 bases lay between the germline ends. This CDR3 is built from 14 residues. It was with unique molecular identifiers that the TCRbeta library was prepared. TCRdb re-derived calls from the PCR reads in MiXCR, one entry per CDR3 protein. The sample shows about 200,000 distinct CDR3 sequences, around 5.9% of them seen only once. This chain uses TRBV12-3 or TRBV12-4 with TRBJ2-3, with D hard to call. The source was PBMCs, collected before TCRalphabeta/CD19-depleted stem cell transplant. This sequence originates from a girl less than two years old with combined immunodeficiency, due to receive a stem cell transplant. CDR3 region: CASSIVASTDTQYF. CDR3 DNA sequence: TGTGCCAGCAGTATCGTGGCTAGCACAGATACGCAGTATTTT.